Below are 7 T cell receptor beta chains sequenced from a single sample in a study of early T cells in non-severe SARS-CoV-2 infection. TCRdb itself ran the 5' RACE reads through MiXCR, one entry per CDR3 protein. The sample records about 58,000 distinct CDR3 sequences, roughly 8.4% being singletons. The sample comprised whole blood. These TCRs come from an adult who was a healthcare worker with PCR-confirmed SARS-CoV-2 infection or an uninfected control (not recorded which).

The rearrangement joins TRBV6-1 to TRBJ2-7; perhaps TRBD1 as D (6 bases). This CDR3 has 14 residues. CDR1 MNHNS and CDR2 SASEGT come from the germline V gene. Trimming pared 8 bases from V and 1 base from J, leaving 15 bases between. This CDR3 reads CASLSRDISYEQYF. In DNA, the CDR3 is TGTGCCAGCTTGTCCCGGGACATTTCCTACGAGCAGTACTTC.

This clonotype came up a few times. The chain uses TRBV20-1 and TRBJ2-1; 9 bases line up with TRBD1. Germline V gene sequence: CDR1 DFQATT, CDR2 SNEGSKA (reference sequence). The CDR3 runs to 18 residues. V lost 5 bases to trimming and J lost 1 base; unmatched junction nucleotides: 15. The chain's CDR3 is CSAPDRGGRKGSYNEQFF. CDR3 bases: TGCAGTGCTCCGGACAGGGGCGGGCGCAAGGGATCCTACAATGAGCAGTTCTTC.

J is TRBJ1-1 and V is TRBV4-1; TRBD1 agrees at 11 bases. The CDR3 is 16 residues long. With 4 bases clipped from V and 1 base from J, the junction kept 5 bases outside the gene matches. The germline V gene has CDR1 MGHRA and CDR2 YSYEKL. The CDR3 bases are TGCGCCAGCAGCCCGGGACAGGGGGTTTGGAACACTGAAGCTTTCTTT. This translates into CASSPGQGVWNTEAFF.

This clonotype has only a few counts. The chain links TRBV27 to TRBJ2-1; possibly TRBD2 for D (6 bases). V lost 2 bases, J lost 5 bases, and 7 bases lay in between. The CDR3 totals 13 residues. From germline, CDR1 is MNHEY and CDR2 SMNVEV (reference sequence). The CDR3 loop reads CASSLPGDNEQFF. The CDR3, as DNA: TGTGCCAGCAGTTTACCGGGGGACAATGAGCAGTTCTTC.

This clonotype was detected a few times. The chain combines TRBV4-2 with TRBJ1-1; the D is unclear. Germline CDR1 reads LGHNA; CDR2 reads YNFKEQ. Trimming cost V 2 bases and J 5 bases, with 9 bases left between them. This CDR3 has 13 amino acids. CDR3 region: CASSQKVGTEAFF. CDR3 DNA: TGTGCCAGCAGCCAAAAAGTGGGGACTGAAGCTTTCTTT.

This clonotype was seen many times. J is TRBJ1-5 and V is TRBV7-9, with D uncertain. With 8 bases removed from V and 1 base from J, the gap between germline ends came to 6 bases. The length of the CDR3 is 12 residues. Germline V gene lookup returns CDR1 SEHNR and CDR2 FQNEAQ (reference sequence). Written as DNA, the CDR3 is TGTGCCAGCGGAGACAGCAATCAGCCCCAGCATTTT. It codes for CASGDSNQPQHF.

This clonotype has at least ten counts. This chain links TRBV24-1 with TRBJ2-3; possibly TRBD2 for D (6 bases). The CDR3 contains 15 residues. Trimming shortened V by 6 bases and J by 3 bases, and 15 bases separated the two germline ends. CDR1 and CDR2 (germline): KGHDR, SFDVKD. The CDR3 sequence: CATSIGGEGTDTQYF. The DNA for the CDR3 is TGTGCCACCAGTATCGGGGGAGAGGGGACAGATACGCAGTATTTT.